Given below is one TCR beta chain in context. What it recognizes is unknown. The data stem from a study of T cell responses to AZD1222 COVID-19 vaccine. Samples with a second dose at about 4 or about 12 weeks were pooled together. Here immunoSEQ multiplex PCR was the method, and the copy in TCRdb shows in-frame clones only, minus some. The profile shows around 160,000 clones, around 94% of them singletons. General observations from the study: Across spike, vaccine-associated CD4 TCRs were found, dominant at 160-218 and 743-854. In a largely white British group with more females than males, clonal diversity was possibly underestimated.

The CDR3 is 14 residues long. The germline V and J ends were trimmed by 2 bases and 8 bases, with 15 bases remaining between them. Germline CDR1 and CDR2: MDHEN and SYDVKM. The receptor was derived from an adult who received the AZD1222 COVID-19 vaccine. This chain links TRBV28 with TRBJ1-1; perhaps TRBD1 as D (6 bases). Sample: peripheral blood, taken 28 days after the second AZD1222 dose. CDR3 nucleotide sequence: TGTGCCAGCAGTTTAGCCGGGGGCGTATTAGAAGCTTTCTTT. It encodes CASSLAGGVLEAFF.